The source of this T cell receptor (beta chain) is a study of cytomegalovirus exposure and HLA in healthy donors. Turning to the study itself: Drawn from HLA-typed donors, about 85 million unique TCRs were held in an early data release. Study-wide findings and caveats: Sequencing depth roughly uniform across donors was assumed in presence/absence analyses.

The PCR ran on 60 Vbeta and 13 Jbeta primers. Sequenced by immunoSEQ multiplex PCR; TCRdb stores in-frame clones only, minus some. The sample carries about 160,000 clones, less than 80% recorded once. About this clone: Its antigen is unidentified. Sequence at one end of the junction differs from germline and may be a read error.

The germline CDR1 and CDR2 sequences are SGHAT and FQNNGV. The CDR3 runs 13 residues. Sample: PBMCs. The TCR comes from a man aged 40-55 years in good health and CMV-seronegative. The rearrangement joins TRBV11-2 to TRBJ2-7; TRBD1 agrees at 8 bases. Here the CDR3 DNA reads TGTGCCAGCAGCCTAGAGACAGGGGTAAAGCAGTACTTC. It encodes CASSLETGVKQYF.